This TCR beta chain was obtained from a study of vaccination effects on CD4 cells after COVID-19. The CDR3 has 12 residues. Germline V gene sequence: CDR1 MNHNY, CDR2 SVGAGI (reference sequence). The ends lost 7 bases at V and 7 bases at J; junction bases unmatched: 5. Method: immunoSEQ multiplex PCR; TCRdb's copy keeps in-frame clones and lacks some. The sample lists more than 30,000 clones; roughly 62% were seen once. This clone was seen just once. Its antigen is undetermined. In the ViraFEST assay, antigen-specific CD4+ clonotypes were identified by expansion after peptide-pool stimulation. With 10 to 11 days of culture completed, CD4+ T cells were isolated. Nucleocapsid antibody tests were negative, and the vaccine recipients had no prior SARS-CoV-2 infection. It was with roughly 10 IU/ml IL-2 and around 9.9 ug/ml peptides that around 1.9 million PBMC per well were cultured. Half the medium was swapped for IL-2 medium on days 3 and 7.

Overall study findings and caveats: There was marked clonal contraction among infection- and vaccine-induced clones late after vaccination.

Sample: CD4+ T cells from PBMCs cultured with HCoV-OC43 spike peptides, taken before COVID-19 vaccination. Subset here: HCoV-OC43 spike overlapping peptide pool stimulation. The chain links TRBV6-6 to TRBJ1-2; the match to TRBD1 covers 8 bases. The source of this sequence is a human donor who received a COVID-19 vaccine. This CDR3 reads CASNRQGLGYTF. CDR3 DNA sequence: TGTGCCAGCAACAGACAGGGGCTTGGCTACACCTTC.